Below, 27 T cell receptor beta chains from the same sample are listed, as sequenced in a study of blood T cells in healthy people across ages. Through a sample-barcoded 5' primer and a J-beta primer mix, a second PCR was run for 7 to 11 cycles. From the 5' RACE reads, TCRdb called clonotypes with MiXCR, one entry per CDR3 protein. The sample has hundreds of thousands of distinct CDR3 sequences, around 21% seen once. The sample consisted of blood. These receptors all stem from a man aged 65-85 years in good health.

This clonotype came up a few times. V usage is TRBV29-1 and J usage is TRBJ2-3; tentatively, D is TRBD2 (6 bases). The V end was cut by 7 bases, the J end by 3 bases, with 11 bases between. Germline values: CDR1 SQVTM, CDR2 ANQGSEA. The CDR3 consists of 12 residues. CDR3 nucleotide sequence: TGCAGCGCCGATAGCGGTACAGATACGCAGTATTTT. This encodes CSADSGTDTQYF.

This chain joins TRBV7-3 and TRBJ2-1, with D perhaps matching TRBD2 (5 bases). The CDR3 runs to 15 residues. Trimming stripped 1 base from V and 9 bases from J, with 16 bases between. Germline values: CDR1 SGHTA, CDR2 FQGTGA. The CDR3 bases are TGTGCCAGCAGCTTAAGCGGGCGGTCGGGCGGTGAGCAGTTCTTC. This codes for CASSLSGRSGGEQFF.

To note about this clonotype: At one boundary the junction diverges from the germline segment, which might be a read error. J is TRBJ2-3 and V is TRBV4-3; perhaps TRBD2 as D (5 bases). Germline CDR1 reads LGHNA; CDR2 reads YSLEER. This CDR3 has 14 residues. The CDR3 spells CASASGSNTDTRYF. The CDR3 bases are TGCGCCAGCGCCAGCGGAAGTAACACAGATACGCGGTATTTT.

This clonotype was seen only a few times. The V gene is TRBV12-3 or TRBV12-4, the J gene TRBJ2-7; 11 nucleotides align to TRBD1. Germline trimming cut 5 bases from V and 4 bases from J; bases unmatched to any gene: 7. The CDR3 has 15 residues. CDR3 in amino acids: CASSPDGTGGYEQYF. CDR3 coding DNA: TGTGCCAGCAGTCCCGATGGGACAGGGGGTTACGAGCAGTACTTC.

The V and J genes are TRBV7-9 and TRBJ2-5; perhaps D is TRBD1 or TRBD2 (5 bases each). Trimming took off 5 bases at V and 2 bases at J, with 15 bases between the two ends. CDR1 and CDR2 from the germline V gene are SEHNR and FQNEAQ (reference sequence). The CDR3 is made up of 15 amino acids. The CDR3 DNA follows: TGTGCCAGCAGCCGGATGAGGGGCCCACAAGAGACCCAGTACTTC. Its translation: CASSRMRGPQETQYF.

V usage is TRBV7-2 and J usage is TRBJ2-2; the match to TRBD1 covers 7 bases. Trimming at V came to 6 bases and at J to 3 bases, leaving 4 bases not matched to a gene. Germline assignment: CDR1 SGHTA and CDR2 FQGNSA. CDR3 length: 14 residues. The CDR3 DNA follows: TGTGCCAGCAGGCGACAGGGAGACACCGGGGAGCTGTTTTTT. The encoded protein is CASRRQGDTGELFF.

There are a few counts of this clonotype. The chain is built from TRBV27 and TRBJ2-7, with D hard to call. This CDR3 contains 13 residues. Trimming stripped 2 bases from V and 9 bases from J, with 14 bases between. The germline V gene encodes CDR1 MNHEY and CDR2 SMNVEV (reference sequence). CDR3 DNA: TGTGCCAGCAGTTTAAGGACCTCCTCGGGGCAGTACTTC. It encodes CASSLRTSSGQYF.

This clonotype has only a few counts. This rearrangement joins TRBV9 to TRBJ2-5; either TRBD1 or TRBD2 may fit D (6 bases each). Germline V gene sequence: CDR1 SGDLS, CDR2 YYNGEE. This CDR3 is built from 15 residues. V dropped 4 bases and J dropped 2 bases, with 15 bases sitting between them. The CDR3 loop is CASSKMTGLQETQYF. The CDR3 DNA reads TGTGCCAGCAGCAAAATGACAGGACTACAAGAGACCCAGTACTTC.

V gene TRBV5-1 combines with J gene TRBJ2-7; 8 bases map to TRBD1. Germline-derived CDR1 and CDR2 are SGHRS and YFSETQ. Trimming at V came to 3 bases and at J to 5 bases, leaving 10 bases not matched to a gene. This CDR3 contains 15 residues. The chain's CDR3 is CASSSDRVGIDEQYF. Here the CDR3 DNA reads TGCGCCAGCAGCTCGGACAGGGTCGGTATTGACGAGCAGTACTTC.

This chain joins TRBV27 and TRBJ2-3; no clear D. This CDR3 is 16 amino acids long. The V and J ends lost 3 bases and 1 base respectively, with 14 bases between them. Looked up from germline, CDR1 is MNHEY and CDR2 is SMNVEV (reference sequence). DNA for the CDR3: TGTGCCAGCAGTTTTTTACAACCGGAAGGCACAGATACGCAGTATTTT. Amino acids: CASSFLQPEGTDTQYF.

The chain recombines TRBV12-3 or TRBV12-4 with TRBJ2-3, with 12 bases matching TRBD2. This CDR3 contains 16 residues. V was clipped by 7 bases and J by 5 bases; unmatched bases: 10. The CDR3 region is CASTSSRLAGVDTQYF. The CDR3 bases are TGTGCCAGCACTTCTTCGAGACTAGCGGGAGTAGATACGCAGTATTTT.

This clonotype appeared a few times. This sequence joins TRBV18 and TRBJ2-5; TRBD1 agrees at 9 bases. The CDR3 spans 17 residues. Germline V gives CDR1 KGHSH, CDR2 LQKENI. The ends lost 0 bases at V and 4 bases at J; junction bases unmatched: 9. CDR3 sequence: CASSPPTGQGKGETQYF. CDR3 coding DNA: TGTGCCAGCTCACCACCGACGGGACAGGGAAAAGGAGAGACCCAGTACTTC.

V usage is TRBV20-1 and J usage is TRBJ2-5; TRBD2 agrees at 8 bases. V lost 8 bases and J lost 0; bases outside the gene matches: 5. The CDR3 contains 13 residues. Germline CDR1 and CDR2: DFQATT and SNEGSKA (reference sequence). The CDR3 is CSTPGGYQETQYF. The CDR3 region has the DNA TGCAGTACGCCGGGGGGGTACCAAGAGACCCAGTACTTC.

This clonotype was counted ten times or more. CDR3 DNA: TGCAGCGTTGGACAGCCCCAAGAGACCCAGTACTTC. It codes for CSVGQPQETQYF. The V gene is TRBV29-1, the J gene TRBJ2-5, with D possibly TRBD1 on 5 matching bases. Germline V gives CDR1 SQVTM, CDR2 ANQGSEA. This CDR3 region has 12 residues. Trimming cost V 4 bases and J 1 base, with 7 bases left between them.

The chain uses TRBV19 and TRBJ2-1, with 7 bases lining up with TRBD1. The CDR3 has 15 amino acids. Germline CDR1 is LNHDA and CDR2 is SQIVND (reference sequence). With V trimmed by 2 bases and J by 5 bases, 6 bases remained unmatched. This CDR3 reads CASSIRQGFDNEQFF. The CDR3 DNA reads as TGTGCCAGTAGTATAAGACAGGGATTCGACAATGAGCAGTTCTTC.

This sequence joins TRBV7-3 and TRBJ2-1; 9 nucleotides match TRBD1. The CDR3 totals 16 residues. Trimming at V came to 5 bases and at J to 1 base, leaving 6 bases not matched to a gene. Germline lookup yields CDR1 SGHTA and CDR2 FQGTGA. The CDR3 protein is CASSQTGGFSYNEQFF. The CDR3, as DNA: TGTGCCAGCAGCCAGACAGGGGGTTTTTCCTACAATGAGCAGTTCTTC.

This clonotype turned up a few times. This chain uses TRBV7-6 with TRBJ2-7, with a weak D call TRBD2 (6 bases). With 1 base removed from V and 1 base from J, the gap between germline ends came to 11 bases. There are 15 residues in the CDR3. Germline lookup yields CDR1 SGHVS and CDR2 FNYEAQ. CDR3 in amino acids: CASSLEEGVSYEQYF. The DNA for the CDR3 is TGTGCCAGCAGCTTAGAGGAGGGTGTTTCCTACGAGCAGTACTTC.

The chain links TRBV18 to TRBJ1-2, with no clear D. Trimming stripped 0 bases from V and 2 bases from J, with 7 bases between. From germline, CDR1 is KGHSH and CDR2 LQKENI. The CDR3 has 14 amino acids. CDR3: CASSPPTVNYGYTF. The CDR3 DNA sequence: TGTGCCAGCTCACCACCCACAGTGAACTATGGCTACACCTTC. The full variable domain, with the rest looked up from reference TRBV18 and TRBJ1-2, is NAGVMQNPRHLVRRRGQEARLRCSPMKGHSHVYWYRQLPEEGLKFMVYLQKENIIDESGMPKERFSAEFPKEGPSILRIQQVVRGDSAAYFCASSPPTVNYGYTFGSGTRLTVV.

The CDR3, as DNA: TGCAGTGCCCCCGGACTTGGGGGCAATGAGCAGTTCTTC. Translated, it gives CSAPGLGGNEQFF. The chain has TRBV20-1 and TRBJ2-5, with D possibly called TRBD1 or TRBD2 (5 bases each). TRBJ2-1 matches the DNA end more closely, so the J call is doubtful. The CDR3 covers 13 residues. Looked up from germline, CDR1 is DFQATT and CDR2 is SNEGSKA (reference sequence).

At least ten counts were recorded for this clonotype. The chain is built from TRBV5-1 and TRBJ1-6, with a tentative D call TRBD1 (6 bases). The germline gives CDR1 SGHRS, CDR2 YFSETQ. The CDR3 has 13 residues. The V end was cut by 5 bases, the J end by 13 bases, with 16 bases between. DNA of the CDR3: TGCGCCAGCAGTCGCGAGGGGGATCCGCCCCTCCACTTT. This sequence encodes CASSREGDPPLHF.

The chain couples TRBV18 to TRBJ1-1; D remains unclear. Per germline, CDR1 KGHSH and CDR2 LQKENI. The CDR3 contains 15 residues. Trimming removed 2 bases from V and 4 bases from J, with 14 bases in between. The CDR3 loop reads CASSPGVPGGTEAFF. CDR3 bases: TGTGCCAGCTCACCAGGGGTACCTGGCGGCACTGAAGCTTTCTTT.

The chain couples TRBV29-1 to TRBJ2-5, with 8 nucleotides matching TRBD1. Per the germline V gene, CDR1 is SQVTM and CDR2 is ANQGSEA. There are 15 residues in the CDR3. The J segment lost 5 bases and the V segment lost 4 bases, leaving 12 bases of the junction unmatched. DNA for the CDR3: TGCAGCGTTGGGCGGGACAGGTCGTCGGGCGAGACCCAGTACTTC. Protein: CSVGRDRSSGETQYF.

The chain employs TRBV5-1 and TRBJ2-2; 7 bases line up with TRBD2. The length of the CDR3 is 16 residues. Losses at the gene ends were 0 bases for V and 4 bases for J; bases not matched to a gene: 6. From germline, CDR1 is SGHRS and CDR2 YFSETQ. In DNA, the CDR3 is TGCGCCAGCAGCTTGGGGGCGGGAGTACTCACCGGGGAGCTGTTTTTT. Protein: CASSLGAGVLTGELFF.

V and J are TRBV28 and TRBJ2-5, with 7 bases matching TRBD2. TRBJ2-7 matches the DNA end more closely, so the J call is doubtful. The CDR3 spans 13 residues. Germline V gives CDR1 MDHEN, CDR2 SYDVKM. CDR3 region: CASSQAWEGEQYF. CDR3 nucleotide sequence: TGTGCCAGCAGTCAAGCTTGGGAGGGCGAGCAGTACTTC.

In its sample, this clonotype was seen a few times. This sequence joins TRBV20-1 and TRBJ2-3; D is undetermined. Trimming cost V 0 bases and J 1 base, with 8 bases left between them. Germline V gene lookup returns CDR1 DFQATT and CDR2 SNEGSKA (reference sequence). This CDR3 has 14 residues. CDR3 protein: CSARDAQGTDTQYF. CDR3 DNA: TGCAGTGCTAGAGATGCCCAGGGCACAGATACGCAGTATTTT.

In its sample, this clonotype was seen a few times. CDR3 sequence reads: CSADSGSGTDTQYF. As DNA, the CDR3 is TGCAGTGCTGATAGTGGGTCGGGCACAGATACGCAGTATTTT. The chain couples TRBV20-1 to TRBJ2-3; D gene unclear. The CDR3 is made up of 14 amino acids. The V and J ends lost 5 bases and 1 base respectively, with 13 bases between them. Looked up from germline, CDR1 is DFQATT and CDR2 is SNEGSKA (reference sequence).

J is TRBJ2-5 and V is TRBV19; TRBD1 aligns across 10 bases. The V and J ends lost 5 bases and 2 bases, in that order; junction bases with no gene match: 8. Germline loops: CDR1 LNHDA, CDR2 SQIVND (reference sequence). The CDR3 contains 16 residues. The CDR3 region has the DNA TGTGCCAGTAGTCGACAGGGGGCTATGAATCAAGAGACCCAGTACTTC. As protein: CASSRQGAMNQETQYF.